This record concerns one T cell receptor (beta chain) sequence. Its cognate antigen is unknown. 13 Jbeta primers and 60 Vbeta primers were used for the PCR. The method was immunoSEQ multiplex PCR; TCRdb's version includes in-frame clones alone and lacks a portion of them. Its table lists 30,000 to 35,000 clones. The ends lost 2 bases at V and 8 bases at J; junction bases unmatched: 8. CDR3 length equals 16 residues. The germline V gene has CDR1 KGHSH and CDR2 LQKENI. The source of the sample is a study of cytomegalovirus exposure and HLA in healthy donors. Findings of the study overall: Later analysis reportedly placed an Asian-associated ancestry cluster below the roughly 630-donor mean in N-insertions.

The source is a woman in her forties in good health and CMV-seropositive. The rearrangement links TRBV18 to TRBJ2-1; 11 bases are shared with TRBD2. Sequencing input: PBMCs. CDR3 protein: CASSPTLAGAGDEQFF. The DNA for the CDR3 is TGTGCCAGCTCACCAACACTAGCGGGAGCTGGCGATGAGCAGTTCTTC.